The rows below give T cell receptor beta chains drawn from one sample of a study of metastatic and nonmetastatic thyroid tumors. TCRdb re-called clones via MiXCR from the PCR reads. The sample records about 26,000 clones, around a quarter being singletons. What was sequenced was blood. Receptors originate from a female donor with papillary thyroid cancer or a benign thyroid nodule (not recorded which). Some clones in this sample may be carry-over from other donors' samples. The CDR3 runs from the conserved cysteine through the conserved F or W. The D gene is left open where the match is weak. Where a row states a size, it is once, few, many or the class of an expanded clone; other rows omit it.

CDR3 protein	CDR3 DNA	D gene	V gene	J gene	CDR3 length	clone size
CAWTESSAYEQYF	TGTGCCTGGACGGAGTCGAGCGCCTACGAGCAGTACTTC	-	TRBV30	TRBJ2-7	13	many
CASSSLPGLAGGRQETQYF	TGTGCCAGCAGTTCCCTGCCTGGACTAGCGGGAGGAAGACAAGAGACCCAGTACTTC	TRBD2	TRBV27	TRBJ2-5	19	-
CASSRRDQNTEAFF	TGTGCCAGCAGCCGCCGAGACCAAAACACTGAAGCTTTCTTT	-	TRBV3-1	TRBJ1-1	14	many
CASSPLAAGNTGELFF	TGTGCCAGCAGCCCTTTAGCTGCGGGGAACACCGGGGAGCTGTTTTTT	-	TRBV5-5	TRBJ2-2	16	-
CASSSSTEAFF	TGTGCCAGCAGCTCCAGTACTGAAGCTTTCTTT	-	TRBV7-9	TRBJ1-1	11	medium-sized
CASSRQKTGFYGETIYF	TGTGCCAGCAGCCGCCAAAAAACAGGGTTTTATGGAGAGACCATATATTTT	-	TRBV6-1	TRBJ1-3	17	many
CASSLRGGWDTEAFF	TGTGCCAGCAGTTTACGAGGGGGGTGGGACACTGAAGCTTTCTTT	-	TRBV12-3/TRBV12-4	TRBJ1-1	15	medium-sized
CASSQDKLAGVAGTQYF	TGTGCCAGCAGCCAAGATAAACTAGCGGGAGTAGCAGGTACGCAGTATTTT	TRBD2	TRBV3-1	TRBJ2-3	17	-
CASGRGGWRNQPQHF	TGTGCCAGCGGCAGGGGCGGTTGGCGCAATCAGCCCCAGCATTTT	-	TRBV6-2/TRBV6-3	TRBJ1-5	15	-
CASRFTGEVTDTQYF	TGCGCCAGCCGCTTTACGGGGGAAGTCACAGATACGCAGTATTTT	-	TRBV5-1	TRBJ2-3	15	medium-sized
CASSRDSGNTIYF	TGCGCCAGCAGCCGGGACTCTGGAAACACCATATATTTT	-	TRBV5-1	TRBJ1-3	13	many
CASSEWYGGGSKISNQPQHF	TGTGCCAGCAGTGAATGGTATGGAGGAGGGTCCAAGATTAGCAATCAGCCCCAGCATTTT	-	TRBV25-1	TRBJ1-5	20	many
CASSSSYEQYF	TGTGCCAGCTCTAGCTCCTACGAGCAGTACTTC	-	TRBV27	TRBJ2-7	11	-
CASAQQGVGELFF	TGTGCTAGTGCCCAACAGGGGGTTGGGGAGCTGTTTTTT	TRBD1	TRBV12-5	TRBJ2-2	13	medium-sized
CSVTPGIAGNTIYF	TGCAGTGTTACGCCGGGCATTGCTGGAAACACCATATATTTT	-	TRBV20-1	TRBJ1-3	14	medium-sized
CASSKPGLPRQYF	TGTGCCAGCAGTAAACCGGGACTCCCCAGGCAGTATTTT	-	TRBV28	TRBJ2-3	13	many
CASSVGGTGGGSPLHF	TGTGCCAGCAGCGTAGGGGGGACAGGGGGTGGTTCACCCCTCCACTTT	TRBD1	TRBV7-8	TRBJ1-6	16	many
CASNGAGPNIEAFF	TGTGCCAGCAATGGGGCGGGGCCTAACATTGAAGCTTTCTTT	-	TRBV2	TRBJ1-1	14	few
CASSLSRGLARSGELFF	TGTGCCAGCAGTTTATCCCGTGGACTAGCGAGGAGCGGGGAGCTGTTTTTT	TRBD2	TRBV27	TRBJ2-2	17	medium-sized
CAISNGAQETQYF	TGTGCCATCAGTAATGGCGCACAAGAGACCCAGTACTTC	-	TRBV2	TRBJ2-5	13	-
CSARTSGTNRRLYEQYF	TGCAGTGCTAGAACTAGCGGGACCAACCGAAGACTCTACGAGCAGTACTTC	TRBD2	TRBV20-1	TRBJ2-7	17	many
CASSLPRRWPSETQYF	TGTGCCAGCAGCCTCCCGAGGAGGTGGCCGTCAGAGACCCAGTACTTC	-	TRBV7-9	TRBJ2-5	16	few
CASHQGGTNYGYTF	TGCGCCAGCCACCAGGGAGGCACTAACTATGGCTACACCTTC	-	TRBV5-1	TRBJ1-2	14	-
CASSVTGPYEQYF	TGTGCCAGCAGTGTAACAGGGCCCTACGAGCAGTACTTC	-	TRBV6-1	TRBJ2-7	13	few
CASTSAGAAKNIQYF	TGTGCCAGCACATCAGCGGGGGCTGCCAAAAACATTCAGTACTTC	TRBD2	TRBV5-4	TRBJ2-4	15	many
CASIQGGGYSNQHQHF	TGTGCCAGCATCCAGGGTGGTGGGTATAGCAATCAGCACCAGCATTTT	-	TRBV6-1	TRBJ1-5	16	-
CASSLIGEEQYF	TGCGCCAGCAGCCTAATCGGGGAAGAGCAGTACTTC	-	TRBV5-1	TRBJ2-7	12	many
CATSRDPSAYEQYF	TGTGCCACCAGCAGAGATCCCAGCGCCTACGAGCAGTACTTC	-	TRBV15	TRBJ2-7	14	few
CSAKASGPYNEQFF	TGCAGTGCTAAGGCTAGCGGACCCTACAATGAGCAGTTCTTC	TRBD2	TRBV20-1	TRBJ2-1	14	once
CASSYGTDLSGNTIYF	TGCGCCAGCAGTTACGGGACAGACCTCTCTGGAAACACCATATATTTT	TRBD1	TRBV5-1	TRBJ1-3	16	once
CASSPGAGTHNEQFF	TGTGCCAGCAGCCCAGGGGCGGGGACACACAATGAGCAGTTCTTC	-	TRBV11-2	TRBJ2-1	15	-
CASLLTQGTGELFF	TGTGCCAGCCTATTGACACAGGGGACCGGGGAGCTGTTTTTT	TRBD1	TRBV2	TRBJ2-2	14	-
CASHQREPVRLWETQYF	TGCGCCAGCCATCAACGAGAACCAGTGAGACTCTGGGAGACCCAGTACTTC	-	TRBV5-1	TRBJ2-5	17	-
CASRKGVINQPQHF	TGTGCCAGCCGGAAGGGGGTCATCAATCAGCCCCAGCATTTT	-	TRBV9	TRBJ1-5	14	many
CASSYRGEFAEAFF	TGTGCCAGCAGTTACAGAGGGGAATTCGCTGAAGCTTTCTTT	-	TRBV6-5	TRBJ1-1	14	medium-sized
CAIRRDPGETQYF	TGTGCCATCAGACGGGACCCGGGGGAGACCCAGTACTTC	-	TRBV10-3	TRBJ2-5	13	many
CASSSSGTGGSQPQHF	TGTGCCAGTAGTAGTAGCGGGACAGGGGGAAGTCAGCCCCAGCATTTT	TRBD1	TRBV19	TRBJ1-5	16	many
CASSVQGRRETQYF	TGTGCCAGCAGCGTACAGGGGCGGCGGGAGACCCAGTACTTC	TRBD1	TRBV5-6	TRBJ2-5	14	many
CASSHLGYEQYF	TGTGCCAGCAGCCATTTGGGGTACGAGCAGTACTTC	-	TRBV3-1	TRBJ2-7	12	-
CSAIDAVGVEEYNEQFF	TGCAGTGCTATAGACGCCGTGGGTGTTGAGGAGTACAATGAGCAGTTCTTC	-	TRBV20-1	TRBJ2-1	17	few
CASSPRQGGGEQYF	TGTGCCAGCAGTCCCCGACAGGGGGGAGGCGAGCAGTACTTC	TRBD1	TRBV6-1	TRBJ2-7	14	few
CASSIWAVSDTEAFF	TGTGCCAGTAGTATCTGGGCAGTGTCGGACACTGAAGCTTTCTTT	-	TRBV19	TRBJ1-1	15	-
CASTRDRGRAFF	TGTGCCAGTACCCGGGACAGGGGGCGAGCTTTCTTT	TRBD1	TRBV19	TRBJ1-1	12	many
CASSIAQGGHEQYF	TGTGCCAGTAGTATCGCTCAGGGCGGCCACGAGCAGTACTTC	-	TRBV19	TRBJ2-7	14	medium-sized
CASSYESSGANVLTF	TGTGCCAGCAGTTACGAAAGCTCTGGGGCCAACGTCCTGACTTTC	-	TRBV6-2/TRBV6-3	TRBJ2-6	15	many
CASSLVQGNSPLHF	TGTGCCAGCAGCTTAGTACAGGGGAATTCACCCCTCCACTTT	TRBD1	TRBV7-8	TRBJ1-6	14	many
CASSLVGESYEQYF	TGTGCCAGCAGCTTAGTGGGCGAATCCTACGAGCAGTACTTC	-	TRBV7-9	TRBJ2-7	14	few
CASSYLSWGASVTPGHFF	TGTGCCAGCAGCTACCTCAGTTGGGGGGCTAGCGTGACCCCTGGGCATTTCTTC	-	TRBV11-2	TRBJ2-1	18	once
CASSDTPQGLGGYTF	TGTGCCAGCAGTGACACCCCACAGGGCCTAGGAGGCTACACCTTC	-	TRBV6-4	TRBJ1-2	15	many
CASIFTVAGGTDTQCF	-	-	TRBV6-2/TRBV6-3	TRBJ2-3	16	-
CASSYWGAANYGYTF	TGTGCCAGCAGTTACTGGGGGGCGGCGAACTATGGCTACACCTTC	-	TRBV6-6	TRBJ1-2	15	-
CASIQGGQPQHF	TGTGCCAGCATCCAGGGGGGGCAGCCCCAGCATTTT	TRBD1	TRBV27	TRBJ1-5	12	few
CASRPTLAGGTDTQYF	TGCGCCAGCAGACCTACACTAGCGGGAGGCACAGATACGCAGTATTTT	TRBD2	TRBV10-2	TRBJ2-3	16	medium-sized
CASIRRGQDYGYTF	TGTGCCAGTATTAGGAGGGGGCAGGACTATGGCTACACCTTC	TRBD1	TRBV19	TRBJ1-2	14	-
CASSPRTGINTGELFF	TGTGCCAGCAGCCCACGGACAGGGATTAACACCGGGGAGCTGTTTTTT	TRBD1	TRBV11-2	TRBJ2-2	16	-
CASSQDLGAGYTF	TGTGCCAGCAGCCAAGATCTTGGGGCCGGCTACACCTTC	-	TRBV4-2	TRBJ1-2	13	many